These 11 T cell receptor beta chains share one sample of origin, sequenced in a study of T cell repertoires in cytomegalovirus infection (dated by TCRdb to about 2019). Instrument on record: Illumina HiSeq 1500. TCRdb reran the public reads through fastp at Q25 and MiXCR, keeping productive beta chains. CDR3 protein sequences are deduplicated, and each keeps its most common genes and DNA. This sample gives some 440,000 distinct CDR3 sequences in total; approximately 31% of them show up just once. The ten largest clones take up roughly 15% of the sample. Sequences were obtained from PBMCs. All receptors come from a human donor in good health (CMV status not recorded). Some clones in this sample may be carry-over from other donors' samples.

This clonotype was counted a few times. The J gene is TRBJ2-3, the V gene TRBV10-3, with 9 positions matching TRBD2. The V gene's germline CDR1 is ENHRY and CDR2 SYGVKD. J was trimmed by 1 base and V by 6 bases; bases with no gene match: 5. The CDR3 consists of 15 residues. Written as DNA, the CDR3 is TGTGCCATCAGCGCGGGGGGGGGGGGCACAGATACGCAGTATTTT. As protein: CAISAGGGGTDTQYF.

This clonotype has only a few counts. This chain links TRBV7-4 with TRBJ2-1; the D gene is possibly TRBD2 (6 bases). The V end lost 2 bases, the J end lost 0 bases, and 26 bases lay between the germline ends. Per germline, CDR1 SGHVT and CDR2 SQSDAQ. The CDR3 runs to 21 residues. The CDR3 loop reads CASSLKQEVGGTTSSYNEQFF. The CDR3 region has the DNA TGTGCCAGCAGCTTAAAGCAAGAGGTGGGGGGAACGACGAGCTCCTACAATGAGCAGTTCTTC.

This clonotype came up many times. CDR3 DNA: TGTGCCAGCGTGAGACAGGGAGATCAGCCCCAGCATTTT. This encodes CASVRQGDQPQHF. This chain links TRBV12-3 or TRBV12-4 with TRBJ1-5; 7 bases line up with TRBD1. The CDR3 sequence is 13 residues long. The J segment lost 5 bases and the V segment lost 8 bases, leaving 6 bases of the junction unmatched.

This clonotype was observed many times. The chain employs TRBV7-2 and TRBJ2-2, with D hard to call. V was shortened by 5 bases and J by 14 bases, with 12 bases between the two germline ends. CDR3 length: 11 amino acids. Germline V gives CDR1 SGHTA, CDR2 FQGNSA. The CDR3 loop is CASSPPPVLFF. The CDR3 nucleotides are TGTGCCAGCAGCCCCCCACCCGTACTGTTTTTT.

The rearrangement uses TRBV7-8 and TRBJ2-7; D not certain. Germline CDR1 SGHVS, CDR2 FQNEAQ. Trimming removed 2 bases from V and 4 bases from J, with 21 bases in between. This CDR3 region has 17 residues. In DNA, the CDR3 is TGTGCCAGCAGCTTATTGTCAGAACCACCGGTCCTTTACGAGCAGTACTTC. This translates into CASSLLSEPPVLYEQYF.

This clonotype was detected many times. The rearrangement uses TRBV11-3 and TRBJ2-1; D not resolved. The CDR3 runs 14 residues. CDR1 is SGHNT, CDR2 YENEEA, per germline. Trimming removed 2 bases at V and 3 bases at J, with 8 bases between. The CDR3 nucleotides read TGTGCCAGCAGCTTAAGAGACGGCTACAATGAGCAGTTCTTC. The encoded protein is CASSLRDGYNEQFF.

In this sample, this clonotype turned up many times. The V call is TRBV7-9, the J call TRBJ1-2; D is uncertain. Germline V CDR1 and CDR2: SEHNR, FQNEAQ (reference sequence). The V and J ends lost 0 bases and 3 bases respectively, with 14 bases between them. The CDR3 length is 16 residues. CDR3 in amino acids: CASSLAPTTADYGYTF. DNA of the CDR3: TGTGCCAGCAGCTTAGCGCCAACGACTGCGGACTATGGCTACACCTTC.

This clonotype was detected a few times. This chain joins TRBV15 and TRBJ2-3; TRBD2 matches at 9 bases. The V segment lost 3 bases and the J segment 2 bases; nucleotides outside the gene matches: 3. Germline V gives CDR1 LNHNV, CDR2 YYDKDF (reference sequence). This CDR3 contains 15 residues. The CDR3 region is CATSSASGDTDTQYF. The DNA of the CDR3 is TGTGCCACCAGCAGTGCTAGCGGGGACACAGATACGCAGTATTTT.

The rearrangement joins TRBV29-1 to TRBJ1-2, with a possible D match to TRBD1 (5 bases). The V and J ends lost 5 bases and 8 bases respectively, with 15 bases between them. Per germline, CDR1 SQVTM and CDR2 ANQGSEA. The CDR3 covers 12 residues. CDR3 nucleotides: TGCAGCGTTTCGGACAACCCTATAGGCTACACCTTC. Translation: CSVSDNPIGYTF.

The chain carries TRBV12-3 or TRBV12-4 and TRBJ1-1; D might be TRBD1 (5 bases). CDR3 length equals 12 residues. The V end lost 5 bases, the J end lost 6 bases, and 10 bases lay between the germline ends. CDR3 loop: CASSQGYSEAFF. The CDR3 nucleotides are TGTGCCAGCAGTCAGGGATACTCTGAAGCTTTCTTT.

This clonotype turned up a few times. The V call is TRBV6-1, the J call TRBJ2-1, with 11 nucleotides matching TRBD1. Germline CDR1 MNHNS, CDR2 SASEGT. This CDR3 has 17 amino acids. The J segment lost 6 bases and the V segment lost 6 bases, leaving 13 bases of the junction unmatched. DNA of the CDR3: TGTGCCAGCAGACAATTCACCGGGACAGGGGGAATCAATGAGCAGTTCTTC. Translating it yields CASRQFTGTGGINEQFF.